Each of the 27 T cell receptor beta chains below was sequenced from the same sample in a study of blood T cell repertoires in COVID-19. Some clones are missing from TCRdb's copy, which holds only in-frame ones; the method was immunoSEQ multiplex PCR. This table has approximately 270,000 clones, 75% to 90% appearing once. Sequencing was performed on peripheral blood. Every receptor here comes from a man aged 30 to 45 with acute or convalescent COVID-19.

This chain links TRBV5-5 with TRBJ2-2, with 8 bases aligning to TRBD1. The CDR3 spans 16 residues. The V segment lost 3 bases and the J segment 0 bases; nucleotides outside the gene matches: 4. Germline assignment: CDR1 SGHKS and CDR2 YYEKEE (reference sequence). CDR3 in DNA: TGTGCCAGCAGCTGGGGACAGGCCACGAACACCGGGGAGCTGTTTTTT. Its protein product is CASSWGQATNTGELFF.

The V and J genes are TRBV4-1 and TRBJ1-2; 10 bases map to TRBD1. Germline loops: CDR1 MGHRA, CDR2 YSYEKL. This CDR3 has 14 amino acids. The V segment lost 2 bases and the J segment 8 bases; nucleotides outside the gene matches: 5. For the CDR3, the DNA is TGCGCCAGCAGCCAACCAGGGACAGGGGCGGGCTACACCTTC. The encoded protein is CASSQPGTGAGYTF.

This clone was seen just once. J is TRBJ1-4 and V is TRBV28; D possibly corresponds to TRBD1 (5 bases). This CDR3 has 16 amino acids. Germline lookup yields CDR1 MDHEN and CDR2 SYDVKM. V dropped 2 bases and J dropped 7 bases, with 17 bases sitting between them. The CDR3 loop is CASSLPVGGGIEKLFF. The CDR3 region has the DNA TGTGCCAGCAGTTTACCCGTTGGGGGGGGAATTGAAAAACTGTTTTTT.

The chain employs TRBV20-1 and TRBJ1-2; tentative D call: TRBD1 (6 bases). The CDR3 length is 11 residues. Germline V gene data show CDR1 as DFQATT and CDR2 as SNEGSKA (reference sequence). The CDR3 sequence is CSGGGDYGYTF. DNA for the CDR3: TGCAGCGGGGGGGGCGACTATGGCTACACCTTC.

The chain employs TRBV6-5 and TRBJ1-4, with 8 nucleotides matching TRBD1. J gave up 8 bases and V 6 bases, and 8 bases lay outside the gene matches. The CDR3 covers 14 residues. In germline, CDR1 is MNHEY, CDR2 SVGAGI. CDR3 in amino acids: CASRPAWDREKLFF. The CDR3 coding sequence is TGTGCCAGCAGGCCGGCATGGGACAGGGAAAAACTGTTTTTT.

V is TRBV6-1 and J is TRBJ2-7, with TRBD1 as a possible D gene (6 bases). Germline CDR1 MNHNS, CDR2 SASEGT. The V end lost 3 bases, the J end lost 1 base, and 19 bases lay between the germline ends. CDR3 size: 17 residues. Here the CDR3 reads CASSDGWWDGTSYEQYF. In DNA form, the CDR3 reads TGTGCCAGCAGTGACGGATGGTGGGACGGGACATCCTACGAGCAGTACTTC.

The chain joins TRBV6-5 to TRBJ2-7; 11 nucleotides agree with TRBD1. V was clipped by 8 bases and J by 5 bases; unmatched bases: 2. This CDR3 is built from 12 residues. Per the germline V gene, CDR1 is MNHEY and CDR2 is SVGAGI. The CDR3 loop reads CASRTGGNEQYF. The CDR3 DNA reads as TGTGCCAGCCGGACAGGGGGCAACGAGCAGTACTTC.

J is TRBJ1-6 and V is TRBV23-1; TRBD1 aligns across 9 bases. TRBV23-1 is an ORF, and what it does is uncertain. J lost 2 bases, V lost 4 bases, and 15 bases had no gene match. The CDR3 covers 20 residues. This chain's CDR3 is CASSPWRWCGDRAYNSPLHF. In nucleotides, the CDR3 is TGCGCCAGCAGTCCCTGGAGGTGGTGCGGGGACAGGGCCTATAATTCACCCCTCCACTTT.

The chain has TRBV18 and TRBJ2-1, with 15 bases fitting TRBD2. This CDR3 has 17 amino acids. The V gene end was trimmed by 9 bases and the J gene end by 7 bases; junction bases not matched to a gene: 13. Germline-derived CDR1 and CDR2 are KGHSH and LQKENI. This chain's CDR3 is CASLPPGLAGGPNEQFF. In nucleotides, the CDR3 is TGTGCCAGTCTACCCCCGGGACTAGCGGGGGGCCCTAATGAGCAGTTCTTC.

The genes are TRBV11-3 and TRBJ2-5; TRBD2 matches at 16 bases. The V and J ends lost 5 bases and 3 bases, in that order; junction bases with no gene match: 3. CDR1 and CDR2 from the germline V gene are SGHNT and YENEEA. CDR3 size: 16 residues. CDR3 sequence: CASSVGTSGGEETQYF. CDR3 DNA: TGTGCCAGCAGCGTTGGGACTAGCGGGGGGGAAGAGACCCAGTACTTC.

The table lists this clone with a count of one. This chain links TRBV7-3 with TRBJ1-1, with 7 bases identical to TRBD1. CDR3 length equals 14 residues. Germline trimming cut 5 bases from V and 0 bases from J; bases unmatched to any gene: 3. The V gene's germline CDR1 is SGHTA and CDR2 FQGTGA. CDR3 loop: CASSLTGVNTEAFF. The CDR3 DNA reads as TGTGCCAGCAGCCTTACAGGGGTGAACACTGAAGCTTTCTTT. Combining the CDR3 with reference TRBV7-3 and TRBJ1-1 gives the whole variable domain GAGVSQTPSNKVTEKGKYVELRCDPISGHTALYWYRQSLGQGPEFLIYFQGTGAADDSGLPNDRFFAVRPEGSVSTLKIQRTERGDSAVYLCASSLTGVNTEAFFGQGTRLTVV.

V and J are TRBV21-1 and TRBJ2-7; TRBD2 is the table's D call and was not checked against the DNA. TRBV21-1 is labeled a pseudogene. This CDR3 has 15 amino acids. CDR3 in DNA: TGTGCCAGCAAGAAAAGCGGGAGGGGCCGGTGCGAGCAGTACTTC. This sequence encodes CASKKSGRGRCEQYF.

This clone showed up just a few times. This chain links TRBV3-1 (or the pseudogene TRBV3-2) with TRBJ1-4; no reliable D call. V was shortened by 3 bases and J by 3 bases, with 14 bases between the two germline ends. This CDR3 has 16 residues. Germline V gene data show CDR1 as LGHDT and CDR2 as YNNKEL (reference sequence). The CDR3 protein is CASSHGSKASNEKLFF. DNA of the CDR3: TGTGCCAGCAGCCACGGGAGTAAGGCTTCTAATGAAAAACTGTTTTTT.

V is TRBV7-3 and J is TRBJ1-1; maybe TRBD1 (5 bases). V was cut by 5 bases and J by 6 bases, with 13 bases left in between. CDR3 length: 13 amino acids. Per germline, CDR1 SGHTA and CDR2 FQGTGA. The CDR3 DNA reads TGTGCCAGCAGCCAAAACGGGGGGTCTGAAGCTTTCTTT. This translates into CASSQNGGSEAFF.

This chain links TRBV5-6 with TRBJ2-1; D call uncertain. This CDR3 has 14 residues. Trimming removed 0 bases from V and 4 bases from J, with 8 bases in between. Germline V gives CDR1 SGHDT, CDR2 YYEEEE. Here the CDR3 reads CASSLVGSYNEQFF. In DNA, the CDR3 is TGTGCCAGCAGCTTGGTTGGCAGTTACAATGAGCAGTTCTTC.

J is TRBJ1-2 and V is TRBV6-5; 9 bases fit TRBD1. The CDR3 contains 13 residues. Losses at the gene ends were 6 bases for V and 4 bases for J; bases not matched to a gene: 3. The germline gives CDR1 MNHEY, CDR2 SVGAGI. For the CDR3, the DNA is TGTGCCAGCAGGATGACAGGGGGCTATGGCTACACCTTC. It specifies CASRMTGGYGYTF.

In this sample, this clone turned up once. V and J are TRBV28 and TRBJ1-5; 7 bases are a match to TRBD1. V was pared by 0 bases and J by 1 base, with 3 bases of the junction left unmatched. There are 16 residues in the CDR3. The germline CDR1 and CDR2 sequences are MDHEN and SYDVKM. The DNA of the CDR3 is TGTGCCAGCAGTTTATGGGGACAGCCCAGCAATCAGCCCCAGCATTTT. Translated, it gives CASSLWGQPSNQPQHF. The variable domain in full, completed from reference TRBV28 and TRBJ1-5, reads DVKVTQSSRYLVKRTGEKVFLECVQDMDHENMFWYRQDPGLGLRLIYFSYDVKMKEKGDIPEGYSVSREKKERFSLILESASTNQTSMYLCASSLWGQPSNQPQHFGDGTRLSIL.

The rearrangement links TRBV28 to TRBJ1-2; D unresolved. This CDR3 has 15 amino acids. Trimming shortened V by 6 bases and J by 6 bases, and 20 bases separated the two germline ends. Germline V CDR1 and CDR2: MDHEN, SYDVKM. CDR3 loop: CASSPGGGLTNGYTF. The CDR3 bases are TGTGCCAGCAGCCCCGGTGGAGGGCTCACCAATGGCTACACCTTC.

The CDR3 DNA follows: TGTGCCAGCAGCCAAGATGTTTCGGTGAACACTGAAGCTTTCTTT. Translation gives CASSQDVSVNTEAFF. The chain is built from TRBV3-1 (or the pseudogene TRBV3-2) and TRBJ1-1; D gene uncertain. The germline gives CDR1 LGHDT, CDR2 YNNKEL (reference sequence). V was shortened by 0 bases and J by 0 bases, with 8 bases between the two germline ends. This CDR3 comprises 15 residues.

This clone was observed a single time. The CDR3 coding sequence is TGCAGCTCCATGGACAGGACGAACACTGAAGCTTTCTTT. Encoded protein: CSSMDRTNTEAFF. This chain uses TRBV29-1 with TRBJ1-1, with 7 bases matching TRBD1. Germline CDR1 is SQVTM and CDR2 is ANQGSEA. The CDR3 contains 13 residues. V lost 8 bases, J lost 1 base, and 7 bases stayed unmatched. Full variable domain (remainder filled in from reference TRBV29-1 and TRBJ1-1): SAVISQKPSRDICQRGTSLTIQCQVDSQVTMMFWYRQQPGQSLTLIATANQGSEATYESGFVIDKFPISRPNLTFSTLTVSNMSPEDSSIYLCSSMDRTNTEAFFGQGTRLTVV.

The CDR3 DNA reads as TGTGCCAGCACTAATCGGGGGACAGCCGTAATGAAGGAACTGTTTTTT. It yields the protein CASTNRGTAVMKELFF. This rearrangement joins TRBV19 to TRBJ1-4; 7 bases line up with TRBD1. V lost 9 bases and J lost 12; bases outside the gene matches: 22. Germline V gene data show CDR1 as LNHDA and CDR2 as SQIVND (reference sequence). The CDR3 has 16 residues. Together with reference TRBV19 and TRBJ1-4, the CDR3 gives the full variable domain: DGGITQSPKYLFRKEGQNVTLSCEQNLNHDAMYWYRQDPGQGLRLIYYSQIVNDFQKGDIAEGYSVSREKKESFPLTVTSAQKNPTAFYLCASTNRGTAVMKELFFGSGTQLSVL.

The chain uses TRBV28 and TRBJ1-4, with TRBD1 matching 8 bases. The trim removed 6 bases at V and 16 bases at J, leaving 16 bases unmatched. The CDR3 is made up of 14 amino acids. Germline V gene lookup returns CDR1 MDHEN and CDR2 SYDVKM. CDR3 sequence: CASRPYRTGLNPFF. The CDR3 DNA follows: TGTGCCAGCAGGCCCTACCGGACAGGGTTAAATCCGTTTTTT.

V is TRBV4-2 and J is TRBJ1-2; TRBD1 is a possible D gene (6 bases). Germline V gene sequence: CDR1 LGHNA, CDR2 YNFKEQ. This CDR3 is built from 14 residues. Trimming cost V 5 bases and J 4 bases, with 14 bases left between them. CDR3 in DNA: TGTGCCAGCAGCGGGAGGGGGTTGATCTATGGCTACACCTTC. It yields the protein CASSGRGLIYGYTF.

This clone was observed a single time. The chain links TRBV15 to TRBJ2-2; tentative D call: TRBD2 (6 bases). This CDR3 contains 14 residues. Germline lookup yields CDR1 LNHNV and CDR2 YYDKDF (reference sequence). Trimming stripped 8 bases from V and 6 bases from J, with 16 bases between. The CDR3 sequence: CATRPGEAAGELFF. For the CDR3, the DNA is TGTGCCACCCGACCGGGGGAGGCCGCCGGGGAGCTGTTTTTT.

This chain joins TRBV7-8 and TRBJ1-1, with D perhaps TRBD1 (6 bases). This CDR3 contains 15 residues. Per germline, CDR1 SGHVS and CDR2 FQNEAQ. The V gene lost 3 bases and the J gene lost 1 base, with 12 bases spanning the gap. CDR3 in amino acids: CASSFNTQGNTEAFF. CDR3 bases: TGTGCCAGCAGCTTCAATACACAGGGGAACACTGAAGCTTTCTTT. The whole variable domain, filled in from reference TRBV7-8 and TRBJ1-1, reads GAGVSQSPRYKVAKRGQDVALRCDPISGHVSLFWYQQALGQGPEFLTYFQNEAQLDKSGLPSDRFFAERPEGSVSTLKIQRTQQEDSAVYLCASSFNTQGNTEAFFGQGTRLTVV.

This rearrangement joins TRBV12-3 or TRBV12-4 to TRBJ1-5, with a possible D match to TRBD1 (6 bases). V lost 3 bases to trimming and J lost 6 bases, with 6 bases between them. The CDR3 extends over 12 amino acids. The CDR3 loop reads CASSFRGQPQHF. CDR3 coding DNA: TGTGCCAGCAGTTTCAGGGGTCAGCCCCAGCATTTT.

CDR3 sequence: CASSPSSGYRSYTEAFF. In nucleotides, the CDR3 is TGTGCCAGCTCACCATCTTCGGGGTATCGGTCATACACTGAAGCTTTCTTT. The chain has TRBV18 and TRBJ1-1; no definite D call. Germline CDR1 KGHSH, CDR2 LQKENI. V was trimmed by 2 bases and J by 3 bases, leaving 19 bases between them. The CDR3 is 17 amino acids.